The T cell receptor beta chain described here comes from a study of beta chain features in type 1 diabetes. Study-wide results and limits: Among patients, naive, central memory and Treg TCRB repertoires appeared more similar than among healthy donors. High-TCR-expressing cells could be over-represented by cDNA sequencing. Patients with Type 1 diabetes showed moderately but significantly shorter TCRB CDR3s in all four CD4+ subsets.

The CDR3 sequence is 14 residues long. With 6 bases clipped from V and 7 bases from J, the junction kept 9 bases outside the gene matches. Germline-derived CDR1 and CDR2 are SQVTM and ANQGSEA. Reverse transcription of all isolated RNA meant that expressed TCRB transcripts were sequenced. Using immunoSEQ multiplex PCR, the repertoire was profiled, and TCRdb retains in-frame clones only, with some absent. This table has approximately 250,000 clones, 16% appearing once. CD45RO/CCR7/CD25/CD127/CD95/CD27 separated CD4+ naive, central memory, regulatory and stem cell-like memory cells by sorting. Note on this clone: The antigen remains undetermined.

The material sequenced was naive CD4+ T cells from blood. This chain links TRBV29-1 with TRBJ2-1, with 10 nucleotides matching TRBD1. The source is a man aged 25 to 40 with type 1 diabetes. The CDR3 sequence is CSVPPGQGPNEQFF. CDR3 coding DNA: TGCAGCGTCCCCCCGGGACAGGGGCCGAATGAGCAGTTCTTC.